The present T cell receptor (beta chain) was sequenced within a study of blood T cell repertoires in COVID-19. Study summary: Acute-phase and convalescent COVID-19 samples originated in the United States, Italy and Spain. From T cells, B-cell-depleted T cells, or PBMCs came the material, which was cDNA or gDNA.

Per the original methods: By means of reference gene primer amplification, nucleated cell counts were estimated. Assay used: immunoSEQ multiplex PCR; TCRdb lists only in-frame clones, some missing. V, J and clone size derive from that table, while D and trimming were established from the DNA sequence. The table lists hundreds of thousands of clones, around 87% of them singletons, with about 1.6% in the top ten. V was pared by 3 bases and J by 7 bases, with 10 bases between. This CDR3 spans 11 amino acids. Germline CDR1 and CDR2: DFQATT and SNEGSKA (reference sequence). This sequence joins TRBV20-1 and TRBJ2-7, with TRBD2 as a possible D gene (5 bases). This sequence was found in a woman aged 40 to 50 who had recovered from COVID-19. Sequenced: peripheral blood. DNA of the CDR3: TGCAGTGCTAGGGAGGCCCTGGAGCAGTACTTC. Translated: CSAREALEQYF.